This T cell receptor (beta chain) was sequenced during a study of CD8+ T cells in alopecia areata. For the study at large: Tofacitinib administration to treated patients was oral, at 5 to 10 mg twice daily.

Trimming cost V 3 bases and J 6 bases; bases outside gene matches: 3. The CDR3 is made up of 14 amino acids. Germline CDR1 GTSNPN, CDR2 SVGIG (reference sequence). This clone was observed a single time. This sample's treatment: oral pan-JAK inhibitor, 5-10 mg twice daily. After isolation, RNA underwent reverse transcription to generate cDNA as the sequencing template. The assay was immunoSEQ multiplex PCR, and TCRdb's table has in-frame clones only and misses some. The sample has 95,000 to 150,000 clones, about 50% seen once. The clonotype comes from a human donor with alopecia areata. The chain couples TRBV30 to TRBJ1-5, with 12 bases that match TRBD1. The material sequenced was CD4+ T cells sorted from blood, taken at week 4, from a patient treated with tofacitinib. CDR3 amino acids: CAWRGQGAGQPQHF. The CDR3 DNA follows: TGTGCCTGGAGGGGACAGGGGGCAGGTCAGCCCCAGCATTTT. Combining the CDR3 with reference TRBV30 and TRBJ1-5 gives the whole variable domain SQTIHQWPATLVQPVGSPLSLECTVEGTSNPNLYWYRQAAGRGLQLLFYSVGIGQISSEVPQNLSASRPQDRQFILSSKKLLLSDSGFYLCAWRGQGAGQPQHFGDGTRLSIL.